This paragraph reports one T cell receptor (beta chain). Germline assignment: CDR1 SGHRS and CDR2 YFSETQ. The CDR3 is made up of 15 amino acids. Deletions cut 4 bases from V and 1 base from J, with 14 bases between. Across 20 to 25 US areas, participants ranged in age from about 18 to 100 years. Participants reported their clinical history, and cohort assignment relied on those reports. Two consecutive negative NP/OP PCR tests, clearance, or resolved symptoms defined Cohort 3 recovery. The data were taken from a study of blood T cell repertoires in COVID-19. Some clones are missing from TCRdb's copy, which holds only in-frame ones; the method was immunoSEQ multiplex PCR. The sample carries over 200,000 clones, 70% to 85% recorded once.

The sequenced sample was PBMCs or T cells enriched from blood (not recorded which). The receptor's source is a man between 60 and 75 years old who had recovered from COVID-19. The V call is TRBV5-1, the J call TRBJ1-2; D is perhaps TRBD1 (6 bases). The DNA of the CDR3 is TGCGCCAGCAGCGAGGAAGCACAGGGTAACTATGGCTACACCTTC. This sequence encodes CASSEEAQGNYGYTF.